These 25 T cell receptor beta chains were all obtained from the same sample, sequenced in a study of cytomegalovirus exposure and HLA in healthy donors. The study ran its PCR with 60 Vbeta and 13 Jbeta primers. Clones were sequenced by immunoSEQ multiplex PCR, and TCRdb holds only the in-frame ones, with some missing. The sample includes under 200,000 clones, 80% to 85% of them seen just once. The sample was PBMCs. Receptors originate from a woman under 30 in good health and CMV-seropositive.

The chain recombines TRBV7-6 with TRBJ2-2; TRBD2 agrees at 7 bases. There are 17 residues in the CDR3. V trimming: 4 bases; J trimming: 0 bases; junction bases outside the gene matches: 8. Germline CDR1 reads SGHVS; CDR2 reads FNYEAQ. The CDR3 sequence: CASSSRQRGSNTGELFF. CDR3 bases: TGTGCCAGCAGCTCTCGACAGCGGGGCTCGAACACCGGGGAGCTGTTTTTT. The variable domain in full, with the rest retrieved from reference TRBV7-6 and TRBJ2-2, is GAGVSQSPRYKVTKRGQDVALRCDPISGHVSLYWYRQALGQGPEFLTYFNYEAQQDKSGLPNDRFSAERPEGSISTLTIQRTEQRDSAMYRCASSSRQRGSNTGELFFGEGSRLTVL.

The V call is TRBV7-9, the J call TRBJ2-2; D remains ambiguous. Trimming removed 4 bases at V and 2 bases at J, with 5 bases between. This CDR3 has 13 amino acids. Per the germline V gene, CDR1 is SEHNR and CDR2 is FQNEAQ (reference sequence). Here the CDR3 reads CASSSLNTGELFF. The CDR3 DNA reads TGTGCCAGCAGCTCACTTAACACCGGGGAGCTGTTTTTT. Drawing the rest from reference TRBV7-9 and TRBJ2-2, the complete variable domain is DTGVSQNPRHKITKRGQNVTFRCDPISEHNRLYWYRQTLGQGPEFLTYFQNEAQLEKSRLLSDRFSAERPKGSFSTLEIQRTEQGDSAMYLCASSSLNTGELFFGEGSRLTVL.

The chain combines TRBV5-1 with TRBJ1-4; D is ambiguous. The germline CDR1 and CDR2 sequences are SGHRS and YFSETQ. Trimming shortened V by 4 bases and J by 7 bases, and 14 bases separated the two germline ends. This CDR3 spans 14 amino acids. CDR3 residues: CASSPGMRREKLFF. The CDR3 nucleotides are TGCGCCAGCAGCCCCGGGATGAGGCGTGAAAAACTGTTTTTT.

The chain couples TRBV27 to TRBJ2-2, with TRBD1 matching 11 bases. The CDR3 sequence is 17 residues long. The ends lost 3 bases at V and 4 bases at J; junction bases unmatched: 7. The germline V gene has CDR1 MNHEY and CDR2 SMNVEV (reference sequence). The CDR3 DNA is TGTGCCAGCAGTTTTTCGGGACAGGGGGTAGGCACCGGGGAGCTGTTTTTT. Encoded protein: CASSFSGQGVGTGELFF.

In its sample, this clone was seen once. This chain joins TRBV7-3 and TRBJ2-2; 8 bases line up with TRBD1. Germline V lookup: CDR1 SGHTA, CDR2 FQGTGA. The V and J ends lost 4 bases and 1 base, in that order; junction bases with no gene match: 5. This CDR3 region has 16 residues. The CDR3 is CASSSFRGQNTGELFF. The DNA for the CDR3 is TGTGCCAGCAGCTCGTTCAGGGGGCAGAACACCGGGGAGCTGTTTTTT.

There are a few counts of this clone. The chain recombines TRBV19 with TRBJ1-4; maybe TRBD1 (5 bases). There are 15 residues in the CDR3. Trimming stripped 8 bases from V and 0 bases from J, with 13 bases between. Germline loops: CDR1 LNHDA, CDR2 SQIVND (reference sequence). The CDR3 DNA follows: TGTGCCAGTGGCAAGGGGTTTGCAACTAATGAAAAACTGTTTTTT. This encodes CASGKGFATNEKLFF.

This chain joins TRBV11-2 and TRBJ1-4; D is ambiguous. CDR1 is SGHAT and CDR2 is FQNNGV in the germline V gene. The ends were cut back, 1 base at V and 7 bases at J, with 4 bases in the middle. The CDR3 consists of 12 residues. The chain's CDR3 is CASSLVSEKLFF. The CDR3 nucleotides are TGTGCCAGCAGCTTAGTGAGTGAAAAACTGTTTTTT.

The chain links TRBV30 to TRBJ1-3; D is perhaps TRBD1 (5 bases). Deletions cut 4 bases from V and 0 bases from J, with 13 bases between. The germline CDR1 and CDR2 sequences are GTSNPN and SVGIG (reference sequence). The CDR3 loop spans 15 amino acids. The CDR3 loop is CAWTTPTGSGNTIYF. CDR3 DNA sequence: TGTGCCTGGACAACCCCCACAGGCTCTGGAAACACCATATATTTT.

This clone showed up just once. The chain employs TRBV30 and TRBJ2-7, with D possibly TRBD1 on 6 matching bases. The germline CDR1 and CDR2 sequences are GTSNPN and SVGIG (reference sequence). CDR3 length: 13 residues. The V gene lost 5 bases and the J gene lost 2 bases, with 13 bases spanning the gap. This CDR3 reads CAWSQGSTYEQYF. DNA for the CDR3: TGTGCCTGGTCTCAGGGGTCTACCTACGAGCAGTACTTC.

The rearrangement joins TRBV6-1 to TRBJ2-5; TRBD2 aligns across 8 bases. The CDR3 sequence is 13 residues long. V was pared by 6 bases and J by 1 base, with 1 base of the junction left unmatched. Germline V gene data show CDR1 as MNHNS and CDR2 as SASEGT. As DNA, the CDR3 is TGTGCCAGCAGACTAGCGGCCCAAGAGACCCAGTACTTC. Translation: CASRLAAQETQYF.

The chain employs TRBV2 and TRBJ2-2; possibly TRBD2 for D (6 bases). Looked up from germline, CDR1 is SNHLY and CDR2 is FYNNEI. The CDR3 covers 15 residues. Trimming left V 6 bases short and J 7 bases short, with 18 bases between. In DNA form, the CDR3 reads TGTGCCAGCAGAGATACTAGCTTTAGTAGCGGGGAGCTGTTTTTT. Its translation: CASRDTSFSSGELFF.

The rearrangement links TRBV28 to TRBJ2-3, with 10 positions matching TRBD1. The trim removed 7 bases at V and 4 bases at J, leaving 11 bases unmatched. The CDR3 has 16 residues. Germline V gene sequence: CDR1 MDHEN, CDR2 SYDVKM. The CDR3 loop is CASMGFETGGPDTQYF. In nucleotides, the CDR3 is TGTGCCAGCATGGGCTTCGAGACAGGGGGCCCAGATACGCAGTATTTT.

This rearrangement joins TRBV30 to TRBJ1-3; D remains unclear. V was cut by 8 bases and J by 7 bases, with 12 bases left in between. In germline, CDR1 is GTSNPN, CDR2 SVGIG (reference sequence). The CDR3 loop spans 11 amino acids. The CDR3 region is CALYSMNTIYF. CDR3 nucleotide sequence: TGTGCCCTCTACAGTATGAACACCATATATTTT.

The rearrangement uses TRBV30 and TRBJ2-7; 7 positions match TRBD2. Per germline, CDR1 GTSNPN and CDR2 SVGIG (reference sequence). This CDR3 has 14 amino acids. V lost 2 bases and J lost 3; bases outside the gene matches: 7. DNA for the CDR3: TGTGCCTGGAGTATCGGGACGGGGGGCTACGAGCAGTACTTC. Its translation is CAWSIGTGGYEQYF. Full variable domain (missing parts from reference TRBV30 and TRBJ2-7): SQTIHQWPATLVQPVGSPLSLECTVEGTSNPNLYWYRQAAGRGLQLLFYSVGIGQISSEVPQNLSASRPQDRQFILSSKKLLLSDSGFYLCAWSIGTGGYEQYFGPGTRLTVT.

V usage is TRBV5-1 and J usage is TRBJ2-4, with 8 bases that match TRBD1. Germline CDR1 and CDR2: SGHRS and YFSETQ. V gave up 1 base and J gave up 8 bases; unmatched junction bases: 8. The CDR3 is 15 amino acids. The CDR3: CASSLTRAGGDIQYF. As DNA, the CDR3 is TGCGCCAGCAGCTTGACTCGGGCAGGGGGCGACATTCAGTACTTC.

Here the CDR3 reads CASRGDRGRTNEKLFF. CDR3 coding DNA: TGTGCCAGCAGGGGGGACAGGGGGCGAACTAATGAAAAACTGTTTTTT. The chain couples TRBV28 to TRBJ1-4; 12 bases fit TRBD1. V was pared by 6 bases and J by 1 base, with 3 bases of the junction left unmatched. The V gene's germline CDR1 is MDHEN and CDR2 SYDVKM. The CDR3 loop spans 16 amino acids.

The chain links TRBV4-1 to TRBJ1-4; perhaps TRBD1 as D (5 bases). Between the trimmed V and J ends, which lost 1 base and 4 bases, there was a span of 13 bases. CDR3 length equals 16 residues. In germline, CDR1 is MGHRA, CDR2 YSYEKL. CDR3 residues: CASSQVGGGVNEKLFF. Here the CDR3 DNA reads TGCGCCAGCAGCCAAGTTGGCGGAGGGGTTAATGAAAAACTGTTTTTT.

The V call is TRBV4-3, the J call TRBJ1-1; D remains ambiguous. This CDR3 spans 14 amino acids. The V gene lost 0 bases and the J gene lost 4 bases, with 9 bases spanning the gap. Germline CDR1 LGHNA, CDR2 YSLEER. In nucleotides, the CDR3 is TGCGCCAGCAGCCAAGAGGGAGGGCCCACTGAAGCTTTCTTT. Translating it yields CASSQEGGPTEAFF.

The table lists this clone with a few counts. The chain couples TRBV7-9 to TRBJ2-5; 8 nucleotides agree with TRBD2. Germline trimming cut 4 bases from V and 4 bases from J; bases unmatched to any gene: 14. The CDR3 spans 17 residues. Germline V gene data show CDR1 as SEHNR and CDR2 as FQNEAQ (reference sequence). CDR3 DNA sequence: TGTGCCAGCAGCTCGCCCGGGGGGGCCCTTCGGGGAGAGACCCAGTACTTC. This sequence encodes CASSSPGGALRGETQYF.

The V gene is TRBV9, the J gene TRBJ2-3; unclear D gene. The germline gives CDR1 SGDLS, CDR2 YYNGEE. Trimming cost V 3 bases and J 0 bases, with 14 bases left between them. The CDR3 loop spans 16 amino acids. The CDR3 here is CASSAHSYFSTDTQYF. CDR3 sequence (DNA): TGTGCCAGCAGCGCGCACTCCTACTTTAGCACAGATACGCAGTATTTT.

This clone was picked up one time. V is TRBV18 and J is TRBJ1-3; 8 bases line up with TRBD1. In germline, CDR1 is KGHSH, CDR2 LQKENI. CDR3 size: 16 residues. Trimming removed 1 base from V and 0 bases from J; junction bases left unmatched: 2. In DNA form, the CDR3 reads TGTGCCAGCTCACCACGGACAGGGTTCTCTGGAAACACCATATATTTT. Its protein product is CASSPRTGFSGNTIYF.

The chain carries TRBV2 and TRBJ2-1, with D maybe TRBD2 (6 bases). The CDR3 spans 14 residues. The germline V gene has CDR1 SNHLY and CDR2 FYNNEI. Trimming shortened V by 3 bases and J by 8 bases, and 14 bases separated the two germline ends. The CDR3 spells CASSEGGGGDEQFF. CDR3 in DNA: TGTGCCAGCAGTGAGGGGGGAGGAGGGGATGAGCAGTTCTTC.

This rearrangement joins TRBV4-3 to TRBJ2-2; 8 bases map to TRBD1. With V trimmed by 3 bases and J by 3 bases, 3 bases remained unmatched. Germline V gene sequence: CDR1 LGHNA, CDR2 YSLEER. The CDR3 consists of 15 residues. CDR3 amino acids: CASSQGTGYTGELFF. The DNA of the CDR3 is TGCGCCAGCAGCCAGGGGACAGGATACACCGGGGAGCTGTTTTTT.

This clone has a single count. The chain has TRBV5-6 and TRBJ1-1, with 9 positions matching TRBD1. Trimming removed 3 bases from V and 0 bases from J; junction bases left unmatched: 6. Germline V lookup: CDR1 SGHDT, CDR2 YYEEEE. The CDR3 consists of 16 residues. CDR3 loop: CASSWTGTGMNTEAFF. CDR3 coding DNA: TGTGCCAGCAGCTGGACCGGGACAGGGATGAACACTGAAGCTTTCTTT.

The rearrangement links TRBV2 to TRBJ2-5; 8 bases line up with TRBD1. With V trimmed by 8 bases and J by 4 bases, 3 bases remained unmatched. From germline, CDR1 is SNHLY and CDR2 FYNNEI. CDR3 length: 12 amino acids. The CDR3 DNA is TGTGCCAGCCAAGACAGGGGAGAGACCCAGTACTTC. Its protein product is CASQDRGETQYF. Looking up the rest from reference TRBV2 and TRBJ2-5 gives the full variable domain: EPEVTQTPSHQVTQMGQEVILRCVPISNHLYFYWYRQILGQKVEFLVSFYNNEISEKSEIFDDQFSVERPDGSNFTLKIRSTKLEDSAMYFCASQDRGETQYFGPGTRLLVL.